These 15 T cell receptor beta chains were all obtained from the same sample, sequenced in a study of T cell responses to AZD1222 COVID-19 vaccine. This table comes from immunoSEQ multiplex PCR, and its TCRdb copy is limited to in-frame clones, with some not included. This repertoire shows 75,000 to 85,000 clones, roughly 90% found once; its top ten account for more than 1.2%. The specimen was peripheral blood, collected 28 days after the second AZD1222 dose. These receptors came from an adult who received the AZD1222 COVID-19 vaccine.

DNA of the CDR3: TGTGCCAGCAGTCATAGCGGGGGGGCCTTTGGCACAGATACGCAGTATTTT. Translated, it gives CASSHSGGAFGTDTQYF. J is TRBJ2-3 and V is TRBV6-6, with 11 bases fitting TRBD2. Trimming at V came to 5 bases and at J to 1 base, leaving 8 bases not matched to a gene. The CDR3 covers 17 residues. CDR1 is MNHNY and CDR2 is SVGAGI in the germline V gene (reference sequence).

The rearrangement uses TRBV12-3 or TRBV12-4 and TRBJ1-3; D is possibly TRBD1 (6 bases). The V gene lost 3 bases and the J gene lost 11 bases, with 11 bases spanning the gap. The CDR3 runs to 12 residues. Here the CDR3 DNA reads TGTGCCAGCAGTTTCCGTCAGGGGTCCATATATTTT. It codes for CASSFRQGSIYF.

This chain links TRBV20-1 with TRBJ1-5; no definite D call. Looked up from germline, CDR1 is DFQATT and CDR2 is SNEGSKA (reference sequence). V lost 3 bases to trimming and J lost 0 bases, with 12 bases between them. This CDR3 is built from 15 residues. Written as DNA, the CDR3 is TGCAGTGCTAGTATGGGCCCCTATAGCAATCAGCCCCAGCATTTT. Amino acid sequence: CSASMGPYSNQPQHF.

The chain joins TRBV6-5 to TRBJ1-3; no firm D call. Deletions cut 6 bases from V and 0 bases from J, with 9 bases between. The CDR3 length is 14 residues. Per the germline V gene, CDR1 is MNHEY and CDR2 is SVGAGI. CDR3 coding DNA: TGTGCCAGCAGAGGAGGGAACTCTGGAAACACCATATATTTT. Translation: CASRGGNSGNTIYF.

The gene calls are TRBV29-1 and TRBJ2-7; D possibly corresponds to TRBD2 (7 bases). Between the trimmed V and J ends, which lost 1 base and 4 bases, there was a span of 17 bases. This CDR3 has 15 residues. Per germline, CDR1 SQVTM and CDR2 ANQGSEA. In DNA form, the CDR3 reads TGCAGCGTTGAAGTAAGGGGGAGGGCCCAGTACGAGCAGTACTTC. Translated: CSVEVRGRAQYEQYF.

V is TRBV5-1 and J is TRBJ2-7; 7 bases align to TRBD1. CDR1 and CDR2 (germline): SGHRS, YFSETQ. The CDR3 length is 16 residues. Trimming at V came to 6 bases and at J to 0 bases, leaving 12 bases not matched to a gene. The CDR3 sequence is CASTPLGAGGSYEQYF. Here the CDR3 DNA reads TGCGCCAGCACCCCCCTCGGGGCAGGGGGCTCCTACGAGCAGTACTTC. The whole variable domain, remainder taken from reference TRBV5-1 and TRBJ2-7, is KAGVTQTPRYLIKTRGQQVTLSCSPISGHRSVSWYQQTPGQGLQFLFEYFSETQRNKGNFPGRFSGRQFSNSRSEMNVSTLELGDSALYLCASTPLGAGGSYEQYFGPGTRLTVT.

The genes are TRBV7-9 and TRBJ1-5; 7 nucleotides align to TRBD1. The CDR3 is 18 amino acids. V lost 5 bases and J lost 2; bases outside the gene matches: 15. Germline V gives CDR1 SEHNR, CDR2 FQNEAQ (reference sequence). The DNA of the CDR3 is TGTGCCAGCAGCAGCGGGACAGTGGGCCGCGGACGCAATCAGCCCCAGCATTTT. It yields the protein CASSSGTVGRGRNQPQHF.

This clone has a handful of counts. The rearrangement links TRBV5-1 to TRBJ1-5; no definite D call. Trimming removed 0 bases at V and 6 bases at J, with 7 bases between. The CDR3 sequence is 13 residues long. Germline CDR1 and CDR2: SGHRS and YFSETQ. This CDR3 is CASSLDGVQPQHF. The CDR3 DNA sequence: TGCGCCAGCAGCTTGGACGGGGTTCAGCCCCAGCATTTT.

The chain combines TRBV2 with TRBJ2-5; no definite D call. In germline, CDR1 is SNHLY, CDR2 FYNNEI. This CDR3 has 10 amino acids. V was trimmed by 6 bases and J by 5 bases, leaving 4 bases between them. CDR3 in DNA: TGTGCCAGCAGGAGGGAGACCCAGTACTTC. As protein: CASRRETQYF.

V and J are TRBV10-3 and TRBJ2-2; TRBD1 agrees at 12 bases. Germline CDR1 and CDR2: ENHRY and SYGVKD. Germline trimming cut 11 bases from V and 7 bases from J; bases unmatched to any gene: 11. The CDR3 covers 15 residues. The CDR3 DNA follows: TGTGCCGCTTTCCCGGGACAGGGGGCAATCGGGGAGCTGTTTTTT. This codes for CAAFPGQGAIGELFF.

This clone showed up just once. V and J are TRBV5-1 and TRBJ1-6; no clear D. CDR1 and CDR2 from the germline V gene are SGHRS and YFSETQ. The ends were cut back, 0 bases at V and 6 bases at J, with 10 bases in the middle. CDR3 length equals 15 residues. CDR3 sequence: CASSLEGVLNSPLHF. DNA of the CDR3: TGCGCCAGCAGCTTGGAGGGAGTCCTTAATTCACCCCTCCACTTT.

The chain carries TRBV9 and TRBJ1-6; tentative D call: TRBD1 (6 bases). V was shortened by 5 bases and J by 9 bases, with 18 bases between the two germline ends. The V gene's germline CDR1 is SGDLS and CDR2 YYNGEE. The CDR3 length is 15 residues. This CDR3 reads CASRGPGTPSSPLHF. CDR3 DNA: TGTGCCAGCAGGGGCCCCGGGACACCCAGTTCACCCCTCCACTTT.

The chain carries TRBV24-1 and TRBJ2-3; the D gene is possibly TRBD1 (6 bases). Looked up from germline, CDR1 is KGHDR and CDR2 is SFDVKD. The CDR3 covers 13 residues. The germline V and J ends were trimmed by 9 bases and 3 bases, with 12 bases remaining between them. DNA for the CDR3: TGTGCCACCCAGACAGGTGGTACAGATACGCAGTATTTT. Its translation: CATQTGGTDTQYF.

The V call is TRBV7-9, the J call TRBJ2-3; no clear D gene. Germline CDR1 is SEHNR and CDR2 is FQNEAQ (reference sequence). V lost 4 bases and J 4 bases, leaving 18 bases between the germline ends. The CDR3 spans 16 residues. The CDR3 here is CASSSYPARNADTQYF. In nucleotides, the CDR3 is TGTGCCAGCAGCTCCTACCCAGCCAGGAATGCAGATACGCAGTATTTT.

V is TRBV11-3 and J is TRBJ1-1; D is unresolved. V lost 4 bases to trimming and J lost 3 bases, with 12 bases between them. The CDR3 covers 14 residues. Looked up from germline, CDR1 is SGHNT and CDR2 is YENEEA. Here the CDR3 reads CASSSSGSYTEAFF. In DNA, the CDR3 is TGTGCCAGCAGCTCTTCCGGGAGCTACACTGAAGCTTTCTTT.